This T cell receptor beta chain was profiled in a study of T cells in Graves' hyperthyroidism and ophthalmopathy. Study-level background: Peripheral blood was obtained at initial diagnosis, preceding any treatment. Study findings and constraints: Prediction of ophthalmopathy progression came a median about 6 months pre-onset.

Comment on this clonotype: The target antigen is unknown.

Germline-derived CDR1 and CDR2 are DFQATT and SNEGSKA (reference sequence). The CDR3 length is 14 residues. The V gene lost 5 bases and the J gene lost 0 bases, with 13 bases spanning the gap. Hyperthyroidism in the patients, aged 18 to 65, was newly diagnosed and under 2 months in duration. Approximately 9.3 ml of fresh peripheral blood supplied the PBMCs. RNA transcripts were the template for amplifying TCR beta CDR3 regions. Initially, a first-round RT-PCR of the TCR CDR3 employed the HTBI primer set. TCRdb independently ran MiXCR on the multiplex PCR reads; one entry per CDR3 protein. The table includes a few hundred thousand distinct CDR3 sequences, under 15% detected once.

The sequence was collected from a woman aged 25 to 39 with Graves' hyperthyroidism. The source material was blood. This rearrangement joins TRBV20-1 to TRBJ2-5; D might be TRBD2 (6 bases). CDR3 bases: TGCAGTGCTTATTACGGGACTTACCAAGAGACCCAGTACTTC. This sequence encodes CSAYYGTYQETQYF.